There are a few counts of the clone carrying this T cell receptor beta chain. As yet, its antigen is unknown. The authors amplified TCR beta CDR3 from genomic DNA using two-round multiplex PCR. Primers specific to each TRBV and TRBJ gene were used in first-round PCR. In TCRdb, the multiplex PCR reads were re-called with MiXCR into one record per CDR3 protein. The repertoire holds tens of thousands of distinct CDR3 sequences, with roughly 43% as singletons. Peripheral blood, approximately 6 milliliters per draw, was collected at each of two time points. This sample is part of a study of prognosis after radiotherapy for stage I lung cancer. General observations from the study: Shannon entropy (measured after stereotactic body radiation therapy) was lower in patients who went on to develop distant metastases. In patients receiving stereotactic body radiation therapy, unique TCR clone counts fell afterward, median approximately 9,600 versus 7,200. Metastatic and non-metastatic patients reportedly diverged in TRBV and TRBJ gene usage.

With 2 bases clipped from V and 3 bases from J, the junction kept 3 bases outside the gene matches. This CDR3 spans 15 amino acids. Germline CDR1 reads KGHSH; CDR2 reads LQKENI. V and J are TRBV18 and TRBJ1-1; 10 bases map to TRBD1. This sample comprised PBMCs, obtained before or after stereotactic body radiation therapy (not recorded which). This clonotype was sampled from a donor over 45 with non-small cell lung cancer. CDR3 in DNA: TGTGCCAGCTCACCAATGGGACAGGGGTACACTGAAGCTTTCTTT. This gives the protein CASSPMGQGYTEAFF. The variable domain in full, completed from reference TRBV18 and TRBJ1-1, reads NAGVMQNPRHLVRRRGQEARLRCSPMKGHSHVYWYRQLPEEGLKFMVYLQKENIIDESGMPKERFSAEFPKEGPSILRIQQVVRGDSAAYFCASSPMGQGYTEAFFGQGTRLTVV.